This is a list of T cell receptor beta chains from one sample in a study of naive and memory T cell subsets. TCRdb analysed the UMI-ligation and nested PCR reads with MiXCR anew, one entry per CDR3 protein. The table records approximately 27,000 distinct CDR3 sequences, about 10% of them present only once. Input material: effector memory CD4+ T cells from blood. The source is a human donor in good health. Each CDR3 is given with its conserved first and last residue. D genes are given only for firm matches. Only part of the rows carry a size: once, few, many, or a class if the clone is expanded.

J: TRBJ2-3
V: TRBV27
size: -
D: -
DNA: TGTGCCAGCAGTTTATCCCCGGACCGCGATACGCAGTATTTT
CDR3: CASSLSPDRDTQYF

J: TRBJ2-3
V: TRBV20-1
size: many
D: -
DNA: TGCAGTGCATCCACCGACGGCACAGATACGCAGTATTTT
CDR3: CSASTDGTDTQYF

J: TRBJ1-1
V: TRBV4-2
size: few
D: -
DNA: TGTGCCAGCAGCCAAGGGGGGACGGGTAAAACTGAAGCTTTCTTT
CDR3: CASSQGGTGKTEAFF

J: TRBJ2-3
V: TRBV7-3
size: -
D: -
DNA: TGTGCCAGCAGCCGAACTCCGGGACTCACAGATACGCAGTATTTT
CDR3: CASSRTPGLTDTQYF

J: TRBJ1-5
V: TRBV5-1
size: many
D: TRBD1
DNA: TGCGCCAGCAGCTTGGAGGGGACAGGGAATCAGCCCCAGCATTTT
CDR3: CASSLEGTGNQPQHF

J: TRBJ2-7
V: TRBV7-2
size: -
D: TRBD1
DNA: TGTGCCAGCAGCAAAGGACAGGGGGCGACCTACGAGCAGTACTTC
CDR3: CASSKGQGATYEQYF

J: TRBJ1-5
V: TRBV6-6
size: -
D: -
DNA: TGTGCCAGCAGTACCACCTGGTATCAGCCCCAGCATTTT
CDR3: CASSTTWYQPQHF

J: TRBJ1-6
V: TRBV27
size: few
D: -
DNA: TGTGCCAGCAGTTTGAACGGGTCACCCCTCCACTTT
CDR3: CASSLNGSPLHF

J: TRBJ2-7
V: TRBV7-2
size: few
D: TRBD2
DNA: TGTGCCAGCAGCCCCGGGGGGGGGGCCTCCTACGAGCAGTACTTC
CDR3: CASSPGGGASYEQYF

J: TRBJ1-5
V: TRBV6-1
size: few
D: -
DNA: TGTGCCAGCAGAGGAGAAGGTATAGGGATTGGGTATAGCAATCAGCCCCAGCATTTT
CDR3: CASRGEGIGIGYSNQPQHF

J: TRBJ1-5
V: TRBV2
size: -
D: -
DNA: TGTGCCAGCAAAGGGCGGTCCGACAATCAGCCCCAGCATTTT
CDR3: CASKGRSDNQPQHF

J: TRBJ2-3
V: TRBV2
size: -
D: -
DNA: TGTGCCAGCAGTGAGGGTCCAGATCCGGATACGCAGTATTTT
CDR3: CASSEGPDPDTQYF

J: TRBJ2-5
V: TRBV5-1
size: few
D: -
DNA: TGCGCCAGCAGCTTGGCGTCGGGGGGCATCGAGACCCAGTACTTC
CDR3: CASSLASGGIETQYF

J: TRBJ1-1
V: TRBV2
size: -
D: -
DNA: TGTGCCGGCAAACTTCGATCGAACACTGAAGCTTTCTTT
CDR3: CAGKLRSNTEAFF

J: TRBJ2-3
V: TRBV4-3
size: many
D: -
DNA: TGCGCCAGCAGCCTATACTACCCCCCAGGGGATAGCACAGATACGCAGTATTTT
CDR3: CASSLYYPPGDSTDTQYF

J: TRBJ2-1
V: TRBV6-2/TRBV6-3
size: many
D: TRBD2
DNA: TGTGCCAGCAGAGGAGCGGGGCCCAACAATGAGCAGTTCTTC
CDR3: CASRGAGPNNEQFF

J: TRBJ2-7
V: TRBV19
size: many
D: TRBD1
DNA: TGTGCCAGTACCGTAGGGACAGGAAACTCCTACGAGCAGTACTTC
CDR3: CASTVGTGNSYEQYF

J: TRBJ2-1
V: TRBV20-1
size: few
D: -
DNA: TGCAGTGGAACAAGAAATAGCGGCGGAATTGGTGAGCAGTTCTTC
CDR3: CSGTRNSGGIGEQFF

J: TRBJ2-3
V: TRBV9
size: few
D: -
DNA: TGTGCCAGCAGCCAAGGGGCGGGATTGGATACGCAGTATTTT
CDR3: CASSQGAGLDTQYF

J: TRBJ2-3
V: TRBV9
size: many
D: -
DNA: TGTGCCAGCAGCGAAGGACAGACAGATACGCAGTATTTT
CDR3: CASSEGQTDTQYF

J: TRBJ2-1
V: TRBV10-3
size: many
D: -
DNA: TGTGCCATCAGTGAGTCAGATGAGCAGTTCTTC
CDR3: CAISESDEQFF

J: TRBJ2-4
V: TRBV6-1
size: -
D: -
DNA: TGTGCCAGGAACCTCTCACAGGGGACGCTCGGGGGCTTAGCCAAAAACATTCAGTACTTC
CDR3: CARNLSQGTLGGLAKNIQYF

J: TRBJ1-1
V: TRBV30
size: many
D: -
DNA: TGTGCCCGGGCCACGAACACTGAAGCTTTCTTT
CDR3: CARATNTEAFF

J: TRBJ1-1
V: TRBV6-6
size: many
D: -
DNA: TGTGCCAGCAGAGCCAGGGTCGCTGAAGCTTTCTTT
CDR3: CASRARVAEAFF

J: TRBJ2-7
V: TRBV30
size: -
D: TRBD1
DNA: TGTGCCTGGAGTCCCAGACAGGGAGAGCAGTACTTC
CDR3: CAWSPRQGEQYF

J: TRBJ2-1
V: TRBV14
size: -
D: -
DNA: TGTGCCAGCAGCCAAGTCGGGCCCTCCGAGCAGTTCTTC
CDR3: CASSQVGPSEQFF

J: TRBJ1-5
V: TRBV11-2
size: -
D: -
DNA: TGTGCCAGCAGCTTAGAGGGGGGCTCGAGGTGGCCCCAGCATTTT
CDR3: CASSLEGGSRWPQHF

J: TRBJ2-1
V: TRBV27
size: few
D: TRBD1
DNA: TGTGCCAGCAGTTTAAGGGGGACAGTGATAAACAATGAGCAGTTCTTC
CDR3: CASSLRGTVINNEQFF

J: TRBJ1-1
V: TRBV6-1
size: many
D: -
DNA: TGTGCCAGCAGGAACGAGGGAGGGAGGACTGAAGCTTTCTTT
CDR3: CASRNEGGRTEAFF

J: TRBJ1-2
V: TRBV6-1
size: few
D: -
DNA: TGTGCCAGCAGTGAAGTTACGACACTTAATGGCTACACCTTC
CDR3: CASSEVTTLNGYTF

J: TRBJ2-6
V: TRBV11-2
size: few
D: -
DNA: TGTGCCAGCAGCTCCCACTCTGGGGCCAACGTCCTGACTTTC
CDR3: CASSSHSGANVLTF

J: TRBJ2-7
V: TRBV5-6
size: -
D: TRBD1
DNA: TGTGCCAGCAGCCGCCCCGGGACAGTTATCTACGAGCAGTACTTC
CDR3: CASSRPGTVIYEQYF

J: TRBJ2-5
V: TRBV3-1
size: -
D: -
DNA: TGTGCCAGCAGCCCTGACCGGGGCCTACCTCAAGAGACCCAGTACTTC
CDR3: CASSPDRGLPQETQYF

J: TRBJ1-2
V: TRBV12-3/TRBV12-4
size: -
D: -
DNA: TGTGCCAGCAGTTTAGAGAGCTATGGCTACACCTTC
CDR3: CASSLESYGYTF

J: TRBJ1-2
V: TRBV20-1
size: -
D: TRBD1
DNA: TGCAGTGCTAGAACAGGGGGCTATGGCTACACCTTC
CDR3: CSARTGGYGYTF

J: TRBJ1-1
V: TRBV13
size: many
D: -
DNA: TGTGCCAGCAGCTTAGGCGGCAGCCAGAACACTGAAGCTTTCTTT
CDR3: CASSLGGSQNTEAFF

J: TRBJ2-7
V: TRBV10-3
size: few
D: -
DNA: TGTGCCATCAGAGGAGACCTTCCCTACGAGCAGTACTTC
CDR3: CAIRGDLPYEQYF